There are many counts of the clone carrying this T cell receptor beta chain. Its specificity is unknown. Germline-derived CDR1 and CDR2 are SEHNR and FQNEAQ (reference sequence). This CDR3 is built from 13 residues. V shed 5 bases and J 5 bases; nucleotides not matched to a gene: 4. The record originates from a study of blood T cells in healthy people across ages. Study outcomes and limitations: TCR beta diversity, measured per million T cells, fell in a roughly linear way with age. A strong correlation was seen between TCR beta diversity and naive T cell percentage.

The use of a sample-barcoded 5' primer and a J-beta primer mix characterized a second PCR of about 7 to 12 cycles. TCRdb re-derived calls from the 5' RACE reads in MiXCR, one entry per CDR3 protein. The sample carries approximately 850,000 distinct CDR3 sequences, under 45% recorded once. The rearrangement links TRBV7-9 to TRBJ2-5, with 8 bases fitting TRBD1. The receptor's source is a man aged 55 to 70 in good health. Sequenced input: blood. CDR3 DNA: TGTGCCAGCAGCCCGACAGGGGATGAGACCCAGTACTTC. Its translation is CASSPTGDETQYF.